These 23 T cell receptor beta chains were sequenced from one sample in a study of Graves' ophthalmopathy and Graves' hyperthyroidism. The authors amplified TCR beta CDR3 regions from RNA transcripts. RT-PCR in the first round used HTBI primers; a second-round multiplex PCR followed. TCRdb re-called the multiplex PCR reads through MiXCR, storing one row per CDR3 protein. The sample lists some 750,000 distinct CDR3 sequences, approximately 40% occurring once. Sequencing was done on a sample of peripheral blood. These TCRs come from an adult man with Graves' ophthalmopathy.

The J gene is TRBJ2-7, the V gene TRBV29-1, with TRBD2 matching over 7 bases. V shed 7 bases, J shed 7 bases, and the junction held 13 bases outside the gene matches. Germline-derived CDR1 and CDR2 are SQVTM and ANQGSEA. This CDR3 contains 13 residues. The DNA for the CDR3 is TGCAGCGCGGGACGACTAGCTTCCGGGGAGCAGTACTTC. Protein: CSAGRLASGEQYF.

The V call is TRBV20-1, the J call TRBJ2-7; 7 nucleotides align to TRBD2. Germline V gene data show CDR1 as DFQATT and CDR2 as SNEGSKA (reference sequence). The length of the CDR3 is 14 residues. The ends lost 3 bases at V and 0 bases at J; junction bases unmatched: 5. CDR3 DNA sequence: TGCAGTGCTAGGTGGCGGGGGACCTCCTACGAGCAGTACTTC. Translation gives CSARWRGTSYEQYF.

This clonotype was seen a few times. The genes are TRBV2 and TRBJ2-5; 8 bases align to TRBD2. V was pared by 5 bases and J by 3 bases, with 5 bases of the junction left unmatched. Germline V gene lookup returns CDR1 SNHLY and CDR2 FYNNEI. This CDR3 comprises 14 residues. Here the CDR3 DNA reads TGTGCCAGCAGTTACGGGGGGGGAGAAGAGACCCAGTACTTC. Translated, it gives CASSYGGGEETQYF. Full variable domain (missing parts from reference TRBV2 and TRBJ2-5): EPEVTQTPSHQVTQMGQEVILRCVPISNHLYFYWYRQILGQKVEFLVSFYNNEISEKSEIFDDQFSVERPDGSNFTLKIRSTKLEDSAMYFCASSYGGGEETQYFGPGTRLLVL.

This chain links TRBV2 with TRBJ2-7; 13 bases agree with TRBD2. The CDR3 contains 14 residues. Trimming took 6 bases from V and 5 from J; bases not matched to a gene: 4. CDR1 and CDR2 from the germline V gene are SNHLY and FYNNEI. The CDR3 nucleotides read TGTGCCAGCAGGACTAGCGGGAGGACCAACGAGCAGTACTTC. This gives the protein CASRTSGRTNEQYF.

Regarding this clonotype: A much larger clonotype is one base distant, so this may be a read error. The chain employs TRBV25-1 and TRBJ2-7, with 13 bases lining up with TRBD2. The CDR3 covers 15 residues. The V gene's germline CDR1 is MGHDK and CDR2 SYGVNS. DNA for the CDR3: TGTGCCAGCAGTTCAGGGACTAGCGGGATCTACGAGAAGTACTTC. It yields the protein CASSSGTSGIYEKYF.

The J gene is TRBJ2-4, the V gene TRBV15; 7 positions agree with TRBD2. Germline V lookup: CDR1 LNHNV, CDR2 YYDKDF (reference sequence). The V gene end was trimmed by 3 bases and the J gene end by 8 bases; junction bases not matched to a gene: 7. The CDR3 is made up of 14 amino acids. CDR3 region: CATSRGGSDHIQYF. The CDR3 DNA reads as TGTGCCACCAGCAGGGGAGGGTCCGATCACATTCAGTACTTC.

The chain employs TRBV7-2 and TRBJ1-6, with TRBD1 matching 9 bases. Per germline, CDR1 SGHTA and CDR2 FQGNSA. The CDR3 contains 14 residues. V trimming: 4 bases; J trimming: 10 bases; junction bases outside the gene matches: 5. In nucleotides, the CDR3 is TGTGCCAGCAGCTCCGACAGGGGGAGGTCACCCCTCCACTTT. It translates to CASSSDRGRSPLHF.

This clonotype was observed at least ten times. CDR3 nucleotides: TGTGCCAGCAGTCCACACGTCTACGAGCAGTACTTC. The encoded protein is CASSPHVYEQYF. The chain couples TRBV7-9 to TRBJ2-7; unclear D gene. Germline values: CDR1 SEHNR, CDR2 FQNEAQ (reference sequence). There are 12 residues in the CDR3. Trimming left V 6 bases short and J 3 bases short, with 9 bases between.

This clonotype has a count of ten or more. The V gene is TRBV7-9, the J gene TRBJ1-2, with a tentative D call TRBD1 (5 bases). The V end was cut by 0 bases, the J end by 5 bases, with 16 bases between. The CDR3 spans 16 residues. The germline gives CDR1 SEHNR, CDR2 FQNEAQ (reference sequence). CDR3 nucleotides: TGTGCCAGCAGCTTAGCCCTCGTTGGGGCGGCGTATGGCTACACCTTC. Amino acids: CASSLALVGAAYGYTF.

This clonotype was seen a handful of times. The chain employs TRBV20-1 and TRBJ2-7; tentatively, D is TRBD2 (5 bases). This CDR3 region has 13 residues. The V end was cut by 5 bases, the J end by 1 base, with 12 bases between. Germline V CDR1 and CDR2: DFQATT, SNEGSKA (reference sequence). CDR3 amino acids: CSAPIRGSYEQYF. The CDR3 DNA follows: TGCAGTGCTCCAATACGGGGATCCTACGAGCAGTACTTC.

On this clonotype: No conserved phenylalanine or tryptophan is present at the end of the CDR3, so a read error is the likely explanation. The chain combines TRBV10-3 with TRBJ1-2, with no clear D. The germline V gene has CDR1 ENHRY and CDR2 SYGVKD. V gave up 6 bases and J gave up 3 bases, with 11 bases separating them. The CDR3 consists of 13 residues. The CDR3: CAISDEEDYGYTL. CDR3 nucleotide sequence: TGTGCCATCAGCGACGAGGAAGACTATGGCTACACCCTC.

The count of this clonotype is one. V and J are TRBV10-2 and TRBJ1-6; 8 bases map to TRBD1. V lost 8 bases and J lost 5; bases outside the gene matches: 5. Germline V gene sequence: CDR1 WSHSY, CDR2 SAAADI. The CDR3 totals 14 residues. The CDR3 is CASQDRGNNSPLHF. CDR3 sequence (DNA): TGCGCCAGCCAAGACAGGGGCAATAATTCACCCCTCCACTTT.

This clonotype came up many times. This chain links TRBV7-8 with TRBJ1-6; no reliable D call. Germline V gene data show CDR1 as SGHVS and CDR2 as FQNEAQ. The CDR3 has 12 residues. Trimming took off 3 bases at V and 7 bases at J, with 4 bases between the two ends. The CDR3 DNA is TGTGCCAGCAGCTTTCAAAATTCACCCCTCCACTTT. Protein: CASSFQNSPLHF.

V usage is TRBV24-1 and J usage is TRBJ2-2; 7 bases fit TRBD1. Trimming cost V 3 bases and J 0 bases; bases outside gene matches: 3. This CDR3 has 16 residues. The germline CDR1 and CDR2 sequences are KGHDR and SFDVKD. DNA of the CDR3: TGTGCCACCAGTGATCGGGACAGTTCGAACACCGGGGAGCTGTTTTTT. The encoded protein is CATSDRDSSNTGELFF.

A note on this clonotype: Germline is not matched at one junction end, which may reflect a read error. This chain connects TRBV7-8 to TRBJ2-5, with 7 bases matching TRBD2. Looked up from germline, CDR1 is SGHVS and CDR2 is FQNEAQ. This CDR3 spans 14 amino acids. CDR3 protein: CAGSPWGGAETQYF. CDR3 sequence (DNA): TGTGCCGGCAGCCCTTGGGGAGGGGCTGAGACCCAGTACTTC.

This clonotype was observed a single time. The DNA of the CDR3 is TGCAGTGCTACAGGCAGGACCTACGAGCAGTACTTC. Amino acids: CSATGRTYEQYF. V gene TRBV20-1 combines with J gene TRBJ2-7; D is unresolved. V lost 4 bases, J lost 2 bases, and 9 bases lay in between. This CDR3 region has 12 residues. Germline CDR1 reads DFQATT; CDR2 reads SNEGSKA (reference sequence).

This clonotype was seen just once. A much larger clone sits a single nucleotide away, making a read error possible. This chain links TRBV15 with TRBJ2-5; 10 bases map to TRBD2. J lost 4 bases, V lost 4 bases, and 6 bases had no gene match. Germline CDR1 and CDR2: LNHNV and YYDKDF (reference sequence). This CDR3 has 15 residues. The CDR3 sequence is CATSKTLAGLETQYF. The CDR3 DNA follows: TGTGCCACCAGCAAAACACTAGCGGGGCTAGAGACCCAGTACTTC.

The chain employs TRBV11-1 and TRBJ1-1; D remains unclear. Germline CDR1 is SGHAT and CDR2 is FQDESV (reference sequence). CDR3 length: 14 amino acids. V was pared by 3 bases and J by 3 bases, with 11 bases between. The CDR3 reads CASSLVFGYTEAFF. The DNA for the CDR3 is TGTGCCAGCAGCTTGGTATTCGGATACACTGAAGCTTTCTTT.

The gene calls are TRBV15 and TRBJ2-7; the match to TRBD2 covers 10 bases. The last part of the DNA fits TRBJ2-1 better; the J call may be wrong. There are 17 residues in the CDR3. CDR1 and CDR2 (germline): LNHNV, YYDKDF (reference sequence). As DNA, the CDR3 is TGTGCCACCAGCAGAGATGGGCTAGCGGGGGTTCTCAATGAGCAGTTCTTC. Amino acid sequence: CATSRDGLAGVLNEQFF.

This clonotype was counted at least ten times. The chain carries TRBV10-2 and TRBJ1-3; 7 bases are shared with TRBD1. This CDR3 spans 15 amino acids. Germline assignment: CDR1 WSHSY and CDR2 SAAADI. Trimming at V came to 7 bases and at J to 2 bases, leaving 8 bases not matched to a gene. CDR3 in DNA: TGCGCCAGCAACCCGACAGGGTCAACTGGAAACACCATATATTTT. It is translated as CASNPTGSTGNTIYF.

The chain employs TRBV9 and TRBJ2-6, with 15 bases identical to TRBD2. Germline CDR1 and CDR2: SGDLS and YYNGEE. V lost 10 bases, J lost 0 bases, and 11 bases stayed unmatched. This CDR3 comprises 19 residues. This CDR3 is CAWSPGLAGGLSGANVLTF. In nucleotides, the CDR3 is TGTGCCTGGAGTCCGGGACTAGCGGGAGGTCTCTCTGGGGCCAACGTCCTGACTTTC.

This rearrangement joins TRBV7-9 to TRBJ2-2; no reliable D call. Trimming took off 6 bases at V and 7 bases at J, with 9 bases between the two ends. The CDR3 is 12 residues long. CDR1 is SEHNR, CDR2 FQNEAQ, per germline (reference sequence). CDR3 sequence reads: CASSFRVGELFF. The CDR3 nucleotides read TGTGCCAGCAGTTTTAGGGTCGGGGAGCTGTTTTTT. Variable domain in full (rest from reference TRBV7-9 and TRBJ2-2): DTGVSQNPRHKITKRGQNVTFRCDPISEHNRLYWYRQTLGQGPEFLTYFQNEAQLEKSRLLSDRFSAERPKGSFSTLEIQRTEQGDSAMYLCASSFRVGELFFGEGSRLTVL.

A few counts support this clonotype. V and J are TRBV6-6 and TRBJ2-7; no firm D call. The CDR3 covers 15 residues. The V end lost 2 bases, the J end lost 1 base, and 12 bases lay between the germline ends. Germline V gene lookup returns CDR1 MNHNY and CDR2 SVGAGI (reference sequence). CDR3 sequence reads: CASSYSSRNSYEQYF. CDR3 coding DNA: TGTGCCAGCAGTTACAGCAGTCGGAATTCCTACGAGCAGTACTTC.